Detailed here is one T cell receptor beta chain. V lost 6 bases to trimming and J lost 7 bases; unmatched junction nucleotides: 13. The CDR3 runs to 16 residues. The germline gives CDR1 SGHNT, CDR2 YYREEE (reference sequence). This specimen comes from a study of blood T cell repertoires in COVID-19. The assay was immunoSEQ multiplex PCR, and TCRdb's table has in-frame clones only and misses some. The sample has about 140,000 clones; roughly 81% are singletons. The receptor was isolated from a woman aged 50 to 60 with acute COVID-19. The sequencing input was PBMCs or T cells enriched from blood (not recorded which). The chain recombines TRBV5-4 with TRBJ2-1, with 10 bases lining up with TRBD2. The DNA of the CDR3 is TGTGCCAGCAAAAAGGGGGGGGCTAGCGGGAGAAATGAGCAGTTCTTC. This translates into CASKKGGASGRNEQFF.